This T cell receptor (beta chain) came from a study of shared clonotypes between healthy human individuals. General study results and limits: Clonotypes shared by all four sorted-subset donors had higher generation probabilities than non-shared clonotypes.

Adult donors, all healthy and HIV-negative, had no recent acute infections or vaccinations. Over several immunoSEQ plates, each subset's genomic DNA was distributed in even portions. Replicate sorted-subset PCRs were loaded with 150 to 200 ng DNA, 30,000 to 35,000 T cell genomes. Here immunoSEQ multiplex PCR was the method, and the copy in TCRdb shows in-frame clones only, minus some. The sample includes approximately 2.5 million clones, approximately 90% seen only once; the top ten take over 0.12%. This CDR3 has 14 amino acids. Germline CDR1 reads WNHNN; CDR2 reads SYGVQD (reference sequence). Trimming at V came to 5 bases and at J to 2 bases, leaving 2 bases not matched to a gene. Details on this clone: Its antigen is currently unknown.

The origin of this receptor is a man aged 18 to 30 in good health. The chain couples TRBV10-1 to TRBJ2-3; 9 positions match TRBD1. What was sequenced was naive CD4+ T cells sorted from blood. This sample's subset: CD45RA+ positively selected. In DNA, the CDR3 is TGCGCCAGCAGTTGGGACAGGGTCACAGATACGCAGTATTTT. Its protein is CASSWDRVTDTQYF.